This entry concerns a single T cell receptor beta chain. Its target is unknown. Genomic DNA, serving as template, underwent TCR beta VDJ and CDR3 profiling. Each CDR3 protein is one row after TCRdb ran MiXCR on the reads. Among about 130,000 distinct CDR3 sequences, around 46% were seen once, and the ten largest hold 2% to 3%. Germline V lookup: CDR1 LNHDA, CDR2 SQIVND (reference sequence). This CDR3 spans 14 amino acids. The source of the sample is a study of CD8+CD57+ T cells in acquired aplastic anemia. Findings and caveats of the study: The same twenty-nine CD8+ CDR3 sequences occurred in patients and in controls. Patients and controls were not found to differ significantly in CD8+ Simpson's diversity.

The V and J genes are TRBV19 and TRBJ2-5, with 7 positions matching TRBD2. The end of the DNA aligns better with TRBJ2-7, so the J call may be wrong. The receptor's source is a human donor in good health, serving as a control. The sequencing sample was made of sorted CD4+, CD8+, or CD8+CD57+ T cells (not recorded which) from PBMCs. The CDR3 sequence: CASSSAGEGAEQYF. The CDR3 coding sequence is TGTGCCAGTAGTAGTGCGGGGGAAGGCGCCGAGCAGTACTTC.